This T cell receptor (beta chain) was sequenced in a study of shared clonotypes between healthy human individuals. Study-wide findings and caveats: Apart from blood, nothing was sampled; tissue repertoires likely differ. Clonotype sharing among donors was thought likely to change with sequencing depth. Few donors limited the genetic and exposure-history diversity represented.

Data came from immunoSEQ multiplex PCR; TCRdb stores just in-frame clones and leaves some out. There are 600,000 or so clones in the sample; about 98% occur only once, and roughly 0.29% lies in the top ten. Remarks on this clone: Its antigen is not known.

Cells designated naive CD8 were CD45RO-negative and were positively selected for CCR7, with terminally differentiated effector memory CD45RA+ cells excluded. Donors, without exception, were Caucasian adults residing in Nashville, Tennessee. The CDR3 is made up of 15 amino acids. The germline V gene has CDR1 SNHLY and CDR2 FYNNEI. V lost 4 bases and J 3 bases, leaving 13 bases between the germline ends. The sample consisted of naive CD8+ T cells sorted from blood. The source is a man younger than 45 in good health. The chain employs TRBV2 and TRBJ1-5; no clear D. The CDR3 sequence: CASSGLGGYNQPQHF. The CDR3 DNA follows: TGTGCCAGCAGTGGCTTGGGAGGGTACAATCAGCCCCAGCATTTT.